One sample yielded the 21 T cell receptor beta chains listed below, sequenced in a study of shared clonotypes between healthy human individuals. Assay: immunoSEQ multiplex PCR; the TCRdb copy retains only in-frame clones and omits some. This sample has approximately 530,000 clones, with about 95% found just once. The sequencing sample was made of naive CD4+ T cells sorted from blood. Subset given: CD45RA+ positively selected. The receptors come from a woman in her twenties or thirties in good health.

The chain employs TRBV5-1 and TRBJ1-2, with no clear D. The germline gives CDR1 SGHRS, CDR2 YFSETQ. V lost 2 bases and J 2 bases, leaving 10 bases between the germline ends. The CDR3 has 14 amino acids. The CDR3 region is CASSLTTGNYGYTF. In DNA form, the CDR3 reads TGCGCCAGCAGCTTAACTACTGGGAACTATGGCTACACCTTC.

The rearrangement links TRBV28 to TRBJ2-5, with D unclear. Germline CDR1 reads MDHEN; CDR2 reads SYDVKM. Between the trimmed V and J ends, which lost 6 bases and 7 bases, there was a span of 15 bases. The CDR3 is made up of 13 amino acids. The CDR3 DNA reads TGTGCCAGCAGAGACACGGCGAGCCGGACCCAGTACTTC. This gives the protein CASRDTASRTQYF.

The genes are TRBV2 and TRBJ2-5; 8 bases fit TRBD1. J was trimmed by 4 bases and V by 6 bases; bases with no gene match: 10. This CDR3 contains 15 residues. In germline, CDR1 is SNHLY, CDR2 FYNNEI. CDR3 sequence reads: CASSIQGVGGETQYF. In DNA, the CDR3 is TGTGCCAGCAGCATACAGGGGGTAGGTGGAGAGACCCAGTACTTC.

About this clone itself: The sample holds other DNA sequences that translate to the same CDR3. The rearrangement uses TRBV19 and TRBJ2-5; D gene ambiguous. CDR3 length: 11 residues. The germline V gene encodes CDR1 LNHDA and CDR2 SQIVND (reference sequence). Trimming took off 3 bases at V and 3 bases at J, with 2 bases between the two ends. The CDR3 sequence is CASSIEETQYF. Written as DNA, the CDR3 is TGTGCCAGTAGTATCGAAGAGACCCAGTACTTC. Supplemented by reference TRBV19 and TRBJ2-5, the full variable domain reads DGGITQSPKYLFRKEGQNVTLSCEQNLNHDAMYWYRQDPGQGLRLIYYSQIVNDFQKGDIAEGYSVSREKKESFPLTVTSAQKNPTAFYLCASSIEETQYFGPGTRLLVL.

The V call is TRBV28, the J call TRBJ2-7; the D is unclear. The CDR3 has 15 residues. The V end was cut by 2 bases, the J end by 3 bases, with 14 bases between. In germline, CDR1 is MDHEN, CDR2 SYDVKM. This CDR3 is CASSLIGDLSYEQYF. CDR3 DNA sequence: TGTGCCAGCAGTTTAATTGGAGATCTGAGCTACGAGCAGTACTTC. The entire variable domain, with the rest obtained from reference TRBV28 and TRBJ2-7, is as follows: DVKVTQSSRYLVKRTGEKVFLECVQDMDHENMFWYRQDPGLGLRLIYFSYDVKMKEKGDIPEGYSVSREKKERFSLILESASTNQTSMYLCASSLIGDLSYEQYFGPGTRLTVT.

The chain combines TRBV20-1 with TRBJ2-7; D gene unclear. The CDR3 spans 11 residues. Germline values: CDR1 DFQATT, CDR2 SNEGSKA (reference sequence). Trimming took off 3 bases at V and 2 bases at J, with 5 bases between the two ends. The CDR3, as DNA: TGCAGTGCTAGCCTCCCCTACGAGCAGTACTTC. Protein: CSASLPYEQYF.

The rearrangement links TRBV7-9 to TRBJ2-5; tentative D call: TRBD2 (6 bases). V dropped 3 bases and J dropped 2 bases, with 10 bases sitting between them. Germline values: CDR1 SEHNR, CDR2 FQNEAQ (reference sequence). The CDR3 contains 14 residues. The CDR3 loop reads CASSLRREQETQYF. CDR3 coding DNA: TGTGCCAGCAGCTTGAGGCGGGAACAAGAGACCCAGTACTTC.

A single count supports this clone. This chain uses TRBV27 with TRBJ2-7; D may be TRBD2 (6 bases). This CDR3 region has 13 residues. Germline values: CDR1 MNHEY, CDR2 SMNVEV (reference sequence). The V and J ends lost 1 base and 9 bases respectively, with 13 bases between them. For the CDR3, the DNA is TGTGCCAGCAGTTTATACACTAGCTCCGTGCAGTACTTC. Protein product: CASSLYTSSVQYF.

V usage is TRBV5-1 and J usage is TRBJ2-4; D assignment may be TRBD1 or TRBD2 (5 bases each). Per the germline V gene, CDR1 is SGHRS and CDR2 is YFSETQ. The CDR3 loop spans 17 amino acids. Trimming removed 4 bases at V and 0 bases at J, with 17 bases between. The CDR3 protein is CASSPGQALLAKNIQYF. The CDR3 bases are TGCGCCAGCAGCCCGGGGCAGGCCCTTCTAGCCAAAAACATTCAGTACTTC.

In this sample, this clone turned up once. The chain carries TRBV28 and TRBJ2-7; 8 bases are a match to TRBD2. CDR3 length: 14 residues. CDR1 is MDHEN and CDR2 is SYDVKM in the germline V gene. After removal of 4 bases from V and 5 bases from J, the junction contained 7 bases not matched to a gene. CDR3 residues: CASSSGRGVHEQYF. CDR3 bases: TGTGCCAGCAGTTCCGGGAGGGGGGTCCACGAGCAGTACTTC.

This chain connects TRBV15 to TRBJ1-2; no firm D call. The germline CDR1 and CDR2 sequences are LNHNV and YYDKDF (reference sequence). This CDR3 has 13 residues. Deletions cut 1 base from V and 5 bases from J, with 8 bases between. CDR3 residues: CATSRATDYGYTF. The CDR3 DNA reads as TGTGCCACCAGCAGAGCCACGGATTATGGCTACACCTTC.

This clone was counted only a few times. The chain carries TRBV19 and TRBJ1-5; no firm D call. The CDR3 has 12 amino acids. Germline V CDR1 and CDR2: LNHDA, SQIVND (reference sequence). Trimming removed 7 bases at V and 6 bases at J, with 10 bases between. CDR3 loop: CASNDMSQPQHF. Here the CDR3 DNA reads TGTGCCAGTAACGATATGTCTCAGCCCCAGCATTTT.

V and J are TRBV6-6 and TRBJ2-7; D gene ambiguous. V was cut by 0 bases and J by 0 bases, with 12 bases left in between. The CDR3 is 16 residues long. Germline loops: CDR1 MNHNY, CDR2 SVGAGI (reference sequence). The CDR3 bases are TGTGCCAGCAGTTACTCGAGTAAAGGGCGCTCCTACGAGCAGTACTTC. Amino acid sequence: CASSYSSKGRSYEQYF.

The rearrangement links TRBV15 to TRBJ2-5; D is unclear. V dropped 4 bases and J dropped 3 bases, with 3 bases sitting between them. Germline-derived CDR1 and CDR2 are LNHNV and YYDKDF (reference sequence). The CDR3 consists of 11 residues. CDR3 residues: CATSKKETQYF. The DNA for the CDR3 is TGTGCCACCAGCAAAAAAGAGACCCAGTACTTC. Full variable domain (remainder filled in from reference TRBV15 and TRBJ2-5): DAMVIQNPRYQVTQFGKPVTLSCSQTLNHNVMYWYQQKSSQAPKLLFHYYDKDFNNEADTPDNFQSRRPNTSFCFLDIRSPGLGDTAMYLCATSKKETQYFGPGTRLLVL.

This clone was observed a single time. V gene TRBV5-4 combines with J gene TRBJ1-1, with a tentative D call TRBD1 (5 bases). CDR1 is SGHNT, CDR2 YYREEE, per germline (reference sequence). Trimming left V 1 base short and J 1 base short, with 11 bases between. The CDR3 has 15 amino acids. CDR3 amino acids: CASSLTTGGNTEAFF. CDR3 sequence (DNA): TGTGCCAGCAGCTTGACCACCGGGGGGAACACTGAAGCTTTCTTT.

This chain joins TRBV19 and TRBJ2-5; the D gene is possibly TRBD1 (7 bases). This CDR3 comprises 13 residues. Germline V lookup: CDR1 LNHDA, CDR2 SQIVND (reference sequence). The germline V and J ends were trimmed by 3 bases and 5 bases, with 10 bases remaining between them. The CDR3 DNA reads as TGTGCCAGTAGTATGTCAGGGGGGGAGACCCAGTACTTC. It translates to CASSMSGGETQYF.

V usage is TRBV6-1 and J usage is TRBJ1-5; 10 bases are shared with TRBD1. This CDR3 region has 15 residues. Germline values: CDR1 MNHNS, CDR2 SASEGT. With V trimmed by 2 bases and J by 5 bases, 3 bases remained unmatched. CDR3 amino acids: CASSERTGGDQPQHF. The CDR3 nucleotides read TGTGCCAGCAGTGAAAGGACAGGGGGTGATCAGCCCCAGCATTTT.

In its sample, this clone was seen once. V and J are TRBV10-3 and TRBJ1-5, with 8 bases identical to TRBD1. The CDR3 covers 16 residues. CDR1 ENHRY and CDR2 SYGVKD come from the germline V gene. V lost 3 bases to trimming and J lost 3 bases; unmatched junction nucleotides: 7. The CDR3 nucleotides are TGTGCCATCAGTGATACGGGACAGGCCAACAATCAGCCCCAGCATTTT. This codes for CAISDTGQANNQPQHF.

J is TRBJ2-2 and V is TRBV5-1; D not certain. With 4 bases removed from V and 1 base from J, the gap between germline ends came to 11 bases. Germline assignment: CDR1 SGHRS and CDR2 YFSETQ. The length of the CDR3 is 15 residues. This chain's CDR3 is CASSLNDWNTGELFF. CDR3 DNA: TGCGCCAGCAGCCTAAATGACTGGAACACCGGGGAGCTGTTTTTT.

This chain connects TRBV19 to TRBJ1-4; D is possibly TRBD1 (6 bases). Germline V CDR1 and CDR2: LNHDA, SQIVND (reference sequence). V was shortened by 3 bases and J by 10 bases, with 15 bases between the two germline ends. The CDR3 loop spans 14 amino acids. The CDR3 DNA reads TGTGCCAGTAGTATGGGGGCCAAGACGGTAAAACTGTTTTTT. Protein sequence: CASSMGAKTVKLFF.

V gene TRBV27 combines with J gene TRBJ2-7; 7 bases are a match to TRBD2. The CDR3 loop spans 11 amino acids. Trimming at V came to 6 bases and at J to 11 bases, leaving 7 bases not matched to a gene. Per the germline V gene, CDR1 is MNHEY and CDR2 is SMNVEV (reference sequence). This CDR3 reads CASRGWGGEYF. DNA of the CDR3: TGTGCCAGCAGGGGGTGGGGGGGAGAGTACTTC.